This T cell receptor (beta chain) was profiled in a study of identical twins. Healthy Caucasians provided all donations. Trimming removed 7 bases at V and 0 bases at J, with 19 bases between. CDR3 length: 16 amino acids. Germline loops: CDR1 ENHRY, CDR2 SYGVKD. TCRdb re-called the 5' RACE reads with MiXCR, one entry per CDR3 protein. The sample has 450,000 or so distinct CDR3 sequences, roughly an eighth seen once. The sample was also linked to a second study, of yellow fever vaccine responses in identical twins. Turning to that study: It has been reported that, in twins, the vaccine T cell response seemed partly convergent and partly personalized.

This TCR derives from a woman aged 18-29 years in good health. Sequenced sample: CD4+ T cells sorted from blood. This sequence joins TRBV10-3 and TRBJ2-7, with unresolved D. The CDR3 loop is CAITARTIESSYEQYF. In DNA form, the CDR3 reads TGTGCCATCACCGCGAGGACCATCGAGAGCTCCTACGAGCAGTACTTC.